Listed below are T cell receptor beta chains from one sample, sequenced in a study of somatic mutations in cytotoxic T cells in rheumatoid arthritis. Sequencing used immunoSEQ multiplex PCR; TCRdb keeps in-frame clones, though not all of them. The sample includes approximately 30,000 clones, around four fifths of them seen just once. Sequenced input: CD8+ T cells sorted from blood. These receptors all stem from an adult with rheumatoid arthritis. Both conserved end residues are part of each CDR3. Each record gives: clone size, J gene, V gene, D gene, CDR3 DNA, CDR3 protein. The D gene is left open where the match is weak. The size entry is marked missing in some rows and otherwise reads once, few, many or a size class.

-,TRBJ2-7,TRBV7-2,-,TGTGCCAGCAGCCCCACCCTCGGCGGAAGAGGGGAGCAGTACTTC,CASSPTLGGRGEQYF
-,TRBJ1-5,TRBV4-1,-,TGCGCCAGCAGCCAGTACAGGGAAGAGGATCAGCCCCAGCATTTT,CASSQYREEDQPQHF
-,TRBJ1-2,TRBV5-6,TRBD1,TGTGCCAGCAGCTTGGAGGGGACAGGGGTTGGCTACACCTTC,CASSLEGTGVGYTF
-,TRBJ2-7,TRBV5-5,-,TGTGCCAGCAGCATCCTACACAGGGACCACGAGCAGTACTTC,CASSILHRDHEQYF
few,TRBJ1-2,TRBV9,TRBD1,TGTGCCAGCAGCGGGACAGGGTTCTATGGCTACACCTTC,CASSGTGFYGYTF
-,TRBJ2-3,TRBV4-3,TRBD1,TGCGCCAGCAGCCACCCCACCCCGGGGACAGGGGGAGATACGCAGTATTTT,CASSHPTPGTGGDTQYF
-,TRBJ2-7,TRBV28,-,TGTGCCAGCAGGGGAGTTGGGATGGTCGAGCAGTACTTC,CASRGVGMVEQYF
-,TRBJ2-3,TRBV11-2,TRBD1,TGTGCCAGCAGCCATTGGGACAGGCCAGGGAATACGCAGTATTTT,CASSHWDRPGNTQYF
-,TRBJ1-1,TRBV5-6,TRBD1,TGTGCCAGCAGCTGGGGGACAGAGGAAGCTTTCTTT,CASSWGTEEAFF
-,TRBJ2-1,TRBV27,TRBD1,TGTGCCAGCAGTTTCGTGACAGGGCTCAATGAGCAGTTCTTC,CASSFVTGLNEQFF
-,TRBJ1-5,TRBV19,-,TGTGCCAGTAGTATCCTCGTCAGGGGTGGTAATCAGCCCCAGCATTTT,CASSILVRGGNQPQHF
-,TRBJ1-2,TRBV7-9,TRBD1,TGTGCCAGCAGCTTCCGAGACAGGGGAGACTATGGCTACACCTTC,CASSFRDRGDYGYTF
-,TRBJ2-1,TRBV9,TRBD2,TGTGCCAGCAGCGAGGGCGGGGGGGGCATGCTCTACAATGAGCAGTTCTTC,CASSEGGGGMLYNEQFF
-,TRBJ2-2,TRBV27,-,TGTGCCAGCAGTTCAGGCTCCTACACCGGGGAGCTGTTTTTT,CASSSGSYTGELFF
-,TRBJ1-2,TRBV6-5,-,TGTGCCAGCAGTTACGGCAGGGATAGAAACTATGGCTACACCTTC,CASSYGRDRNYGYTF
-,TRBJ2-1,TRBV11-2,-,TGTGCCAGCAGCTTAGAGTCAGGTTACAATGAGCAGTTCTTC,CASSLESGYNEQFF
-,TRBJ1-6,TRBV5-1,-,TGCGCCAGCAGCTTACAGGGTTGGAATTCACCCCTCCACTTT,CASSLQGWNSPLHF
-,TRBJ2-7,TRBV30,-,TGTGCCTGGAGTCGGCCGACAGCCCCCTCCTACGAGCAGTACTTC,CAWSRPTAPSYEQYF
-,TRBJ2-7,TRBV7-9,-,TGTGCCAGCAGCTCGAAGGGCCCCCAGTACTTC,CASSSKGPQYF
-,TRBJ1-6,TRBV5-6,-,TGTGCCAGCAGCTTGGAGATGGTTTACTCACCCCTCCACTTT,CASSLEMVYSPLHF
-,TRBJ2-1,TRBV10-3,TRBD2,TGTGCCATCAGTCCCGACTGGACTAGCGGGGGACCAAGCTCCTACAATGAGCAGTTCTTC,CAISPDWTSGGPSSYNEQFF
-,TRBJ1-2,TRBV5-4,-,TGTGCCAGCAGCTTGGTCGGAGATGAGGCCGATAGAAACTATGGCTACACCTTC,CASSLVGDEADRNYGYTF
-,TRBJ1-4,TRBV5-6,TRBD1,TGTGCCAGCAGCTTCGGGACAGGCGGTGAAAAACTGTTTTTT,CASSFGTGGEKLFF
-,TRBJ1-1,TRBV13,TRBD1,TGTGCCAGCAGCATTGGGGACAGGTCGGGCACTGAAGCTTTCTTT,CASSIGDRSGTEAFF
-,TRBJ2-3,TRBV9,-,TGTGCCAGCAGCCCTCGGACCCACCAGGCGGATACGCAGTATTTT,CASSPRTHQADTQYF
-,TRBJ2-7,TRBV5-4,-,TGTGCCAGCAGCCCCTCCGGCCGGGTCCCGTACGAGCAGTACTTC,CASSPSGRVPYEQYF
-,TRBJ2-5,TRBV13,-,TGTGCCAGCAGCTATCGGGACGAGGAAGAGACCCAGTACTTC,CASSYRDEEETQYF
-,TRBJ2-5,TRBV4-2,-,TGTGCCAGCAGCCAAGAATGGGGGGCTGAGACCCAGTACTTC,CASSQEWGAETQYF
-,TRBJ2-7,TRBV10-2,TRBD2,TGCGCCAGCAGTCTCCTAACCGGGACTAACTACGAGCAGTACTTC,CASSLLTGTNYEQYF
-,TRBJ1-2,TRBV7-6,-,TGTGCCAGCAGCTTATCCGGGGTGGACTATGGCTACACCTTC,CASSLSGVDYGYTF
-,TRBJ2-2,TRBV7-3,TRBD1,TGTGCCAGCAGCCCCTGGATTGGGACAGGGGCGTCCACCGGGGAGCTGTTTTTT,CASSPWIGTGASTGELFF
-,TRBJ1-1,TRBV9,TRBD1,TGTGCCAGCAGCGCGACAGGGGGCGTGATCACTGAAGCTTTCTTT,CASSATGGVITEAFF
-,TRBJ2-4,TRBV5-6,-,TGTGCCAGCAGCCTGAACAAAAACATTCAGTACTTC,CASSLNKNIQYF
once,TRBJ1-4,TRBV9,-,TGTGCCAGCAGCGCTAGGGGGGATGAAAAACTGTTTTTT,CASSARGDEKLFF
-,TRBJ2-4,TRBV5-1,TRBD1,TGCGCTTCAGCATGGAAGGGACAGGGGGCCAACATTCAGTACTTC,CASAWKGQGANIQYF
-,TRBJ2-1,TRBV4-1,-,TGCGCCAGCAGCAACGGACTAACCCCGGGTTTGTATGAGCAGTTCTTC,CASSNGLTPGLYEQFF
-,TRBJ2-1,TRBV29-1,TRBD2,TGCAGCGTTGATGCTAGCGGGAGTAGTGAGCAGTTCTTC,CSVDASGSSEQFF
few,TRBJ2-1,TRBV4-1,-,TGCGCCAGCAGCCTGAGACAGGTTTCTGGGAATGAGCAGTTCTTC,CASSLRQVSGNEQFF
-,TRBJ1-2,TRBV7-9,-,TGTGCCAGCAGCTTATTGACAGGAGATAACTATGGCTACACCTTC,CASSLLTGDNYGYTF
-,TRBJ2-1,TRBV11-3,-,TGTGCCAGCAGCTTACGACGGAGGGCCAGCAATGAGCAGTTCTTC,CASSLRRRASNEQFF
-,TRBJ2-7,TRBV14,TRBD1,TGTGCCAGCAGCCAAGGGACAGGAGCCTACGAGCAGTACTTC,CASSQGTGAYEQYF
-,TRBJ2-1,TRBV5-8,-,TGTGCCAGCGCCGACAGGCCTTACAATGAGCAGTTCTTC,CASADRPYNEQFF
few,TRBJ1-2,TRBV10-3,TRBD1,TGTGCCATGGGGACAGGGGATATGGGCTACACCTTC,CAMGTGDMGYTF
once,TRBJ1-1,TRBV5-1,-,TGCGCCAGCAGCTTGGCAGGAGGAGGGAACACTGAAGCTTTCTTT,CASSLAGGGNTEAFF
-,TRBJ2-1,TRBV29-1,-,TGCAGCGTAGACTATGGGGGGGCAGGGAATGAGCAGTTCTTC,CSVDYGGAGNEQFF
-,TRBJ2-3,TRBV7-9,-,TGTGCCAGCAGCTTAGGGTGGCAGTCCAAACAGTATTTT,CASSLGWQSKQYF
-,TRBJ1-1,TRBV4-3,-,TGCGCCAGCAGCCCTGTGGCGCGCGGGACTGAAGCTTTCTTT,CASSPVARGTEAFF
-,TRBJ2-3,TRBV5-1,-,TGCGCCAGCCTAAGCACAGATACGCAGTATTTT,CASLSTDTQYF
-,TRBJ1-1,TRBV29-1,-,TGCAGCGTTGAAGTGGGCGGGAAATACGACGGTGAAGCTTTCTTT,CSVEVGGKYDGEAFF
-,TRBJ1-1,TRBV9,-,TGTGCCAGCAGCGTAGTCTCCCGGAACACTGAAGCTTTCTTT,CASSVVSRNTEAFF
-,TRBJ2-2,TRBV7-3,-,TGTGCCAGCTCTCGGAACACCGGGGAGCTGTTTTTT,CASSRNTGELFF
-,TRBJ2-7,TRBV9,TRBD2,TGTGCCAGCAGCCCAGCGGGGGCGGGGGAGCAGTACTTC,CASSPAGAGEQYF
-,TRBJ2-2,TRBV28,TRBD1,TGTGCCAGCGGAACGACAGGGGGCTACGCCGGGGAGCTGTTTTTT,CASGTTGGYAGELFF
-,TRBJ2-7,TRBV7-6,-,TGTGCCAGCAGCTTAGGGGGGGTTGCCTACGAGCAGTACTTC,CASSLGGVAYEQYF
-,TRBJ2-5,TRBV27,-,TGTGCCAGCAGTTTATCGACGGGGGCGGGGGAGACCCAGTACTTC,CASSLSTGAGETQYF
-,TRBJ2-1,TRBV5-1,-,TGCGCCAGCAGGCTTTCCGATAATGAGCAGTTCTTC,CASRLSDNEQFF
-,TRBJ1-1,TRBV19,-,TGTGCCAGTACCGGGGATGGGCGTCCTGAAGCTTTCTTT,CASTGDGRPEAFF
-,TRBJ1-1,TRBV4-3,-,TGCGCCAGCAGCCCCGGTCAGGGCACTGAAGCTTTCTTT,CASSPGQGTEAFF
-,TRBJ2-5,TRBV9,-,TGTGCCAGCAGCACGTCGGGTGAAGAGACCCAGTACTTC,CASSTSGEETQYF
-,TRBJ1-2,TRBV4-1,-,TGCGCCAGCAGCCAGGAGTCTACTAACTATGGCTACACCTTC,CASSQESTNYGYTF